This TCR beta chain derives from a study of liver allograft versus peripheral blood T cells. Background on the study: Recipients' peripheral blood T cell receptor repertoires were compared with those in transplanted livers. Notes on the study in general: It was reported that the T cell receptor repertoires found inside liver allografts differed from those that were detected in peripheral blood.

The sample holds many counts of this clonotype. Its target is not known. One entry per CDR3 protein, called by TCRdb with MiXCR from the reads. The sample carries over 10,000 distinct CDR3 sequences, approximately 20% recorded once. This clonotype was sampled from a human patient who had a liver transplant. Some T cells may be provided by the graft donor.

The CDR3 DNA is TGTGCAACTGCCCGGAGGACACCTGATGGGAACATTCAGTACTTC. The encoded protein is CATARRTPDGNIQYF. The genes are TRBV19 and TRBJ2-4; D assignment may be TRBD1 or TRBD2 (5 bases each). Germline V CDR1 and CDR2: LNHDA, SQIVND (reference sequence). The CDR3 sequence is 15 residues long.